These 13 T cell receptor beta chains originate from one sample sequenced in a study of T cells after yellow fever vaccination. TCRdb recomputed calls from the 5' RACE reads with MiXCR, one row per CDR3 protein. In the table there are 450,000 to 600,000 distinct CDR3 sequences, 13% of which are singletons. The starting material was PBMCs, obtained on the day of the yellow fever booster vaccination. All receptors come from a man younger than 45 who received the YFV17D yellow fever vaccine.

V is TRBV5-1 and J is TRBJ2-6; possible D gene TRBD1, 6 bases. In germline, CDR1 is SGHRS, CDR2 YFSETQ. The CDR3 loop spans 17 amino acids. The ends were cut back, 1 base at V and 4 bases at J, with 15 bases in the middle. The CDR3 DNA follows: TGCGCCAGCAGCTTGAGCAGGGGAATCTCCGGGGCCAACGTCCTGACTTTC. The encoded protein is CASSLSRGISGANVLTF.

The chain has TRBV4-3 and TRBJ1-1; D may be TRBD1 (5 bases). The CDR3 loop spans 15 amino acids. The V end lost 0 bases, the J end lost 3 bases, and 11 bases lay between the germline ends. The germline V gene encodes CDR1 LGHNA and CDR2 YSLEER. The chain's CDR3 is CASSQDRGDYTEAFF. The CDR3 DNA reads TGCGCCAGCAGCCAAGATCGTGGGGACTACACTGAAGCTTTCTTT.

The rearrangement joins TRBV25-1 to TRBJ2-5; TRBD1 is a possible D gene (6 bases). The V gene lost 6 bases and the J gene lost 5 bases, with 13 bases spanning the gap. The CDR3 loop spans 13 amino acids. Germline V gene data show CDR1 as MGHDK and CDR2 as SYGVNS. The chain's CDR3 is CASRTGSVETQYF. Written as DNA, the CDR3 is TGTGCCAGCAGAACAGGGTCGGTGGAGACCCAGTACTTC.

This clonotype came up many times. The chain combines TRBV4-3 with TRBJ2-1; TRBD2 agrees at 8 bases. CDR1 and CDR2 (germline): LGHNA, YSLEER. Trimming took 1 base from V and 3 from J; bases not matched to a gene: 2. This CDR3 is 15 amino acids long. In DNA form, the CDR3 reads TGCGCCAGCAGCCAAGTAGCGGGAAACTACAATGAGCAGTTCTTC. Protein product: CASSQVAGNYNEQFF.

The chain has TRBV20-1 and TRBJ2-7, with 8 positions matching TRBD1. The ends lost 5 bases at V and 5 bases at J; junction bases unmatched: 8. Germline loops: CDR1 DFQATT, CDR2 SNEGSKA (reference sequence). The CDR3 loop spans 13 amino acids. CDR3 sequence reads: CSARTGGDHEQYF. DNA for the CDR3: TGCAGTGCTCGAACAGGGGGTGATCACGAGCAGTACTTC.

This clonotype was picked up many times. The chain recombines TRBV19 with TRBJ1-4, with D unclear. Trimming left V 6 bases short and J 0 bases short, with 8 bases between. The CDR3 is made up of 14 amino acids. Germline CDR1 and CDR2: LNHDA and SQIVND (reference sequence). CDR3 nucleotides: TGTGCCAGTAGCCACAGTGCAACTAATGAAAAACTGTTTTTT. Protein product: CASSHSATNEKLFF.

This clonotype was recorded a few times. The genes are TRBV7-3 and TRBJ2-7; D perhaps matches TRBD2 (6 bases). V lost 5 bases and J 3 bases, leaving 14 bases between the germline ends. Germline CDR1 SGHTA, CDR2 FQGTGA. CDR3 length: 14 residues. In DNA form, the CDR3 reads TGTGCCAGCAGCATAAGGGACTTTCTCTACGAGCAGTACTTC. Amino acid sequence: CASSIRDFLYEQYF.

The chain is built from TRBV5-1 and TRBJ2-7; possibly TRBD1 for D (5 bases). This CDR3 comprises 17 residues. CDR1 and CDR2 (germline): SGHRS, YFSETQ. V was clipped by 1 base and J by 1 base, with 18 bases between them. CDR3 DNA: TGCGCCAGCAGCTTGAACCCCGGGCAGGGTAGGTCCTACGAGCAGTACTTC. Its protein is CASSLNPGQGRSYEQYF.

This clonotype showed up just a few times. V is TRBV5-1 and J is TRBJ2-1, with 11 bases matching TRBD2. The CDR3 extends over 14 amino acids. The germline CDR1 and CDR2 sequences are SGHRS and YFSETQ. Trimming at V came to 1 base and at J to 8 bases, leaving 2 bases not matched to a gene. The CDR3 DNA reads TGCGCCAGCAGCTTGACTAGCGGGAGAGATGAGCAGTTCTTC. Translating gives CASSLTSGRDEQFF. The complete variable domain, with remaining parts taken from reference TRBV5-1 and TRBJ2-1, reads KAGVTQTPRYLIKTRGQQVTLSCSPISGHRSVSWYQQTPGQGLQFLFEYFSETQRNKGNFPGRFSGRQFSNSRSEMNVSTLELGDSALYLCASSLTSGRDEQFFGPGTRLTVL.

This clonotype was picked up a small number of times. The CDR3 coding sequence is TGTGCCAGCAGCGCACAGGGGGCGTTTGAGCAGTTCTTC. Amino acids: CASSAQGAFEQFF. The chain joins TRBV9 to TRBJ2-1, with 9 nucleotides matching TRBD1. The CDR3 has 13 amino acids. Germline V lookup: CDR1 SGDLS, CDR2 YYNGEE. V lost 3 bases, J lost 9 bases, and 4 bases stayed unmatched.

V and J are TRBV12-3 or TRBV12-4 and TRBJ2-7; 10 bases align to TRBD2. The CDR3 spans 14 residues. Trimming removed 5 bases from V and 6 bases from J; junction bases left unmatched: 7. The CDR3 region has the DNA TGTGCCAGCAGTGCCGGACTAGCGGCCCTCGAGCAGTACTTC. This gives the protein CASSAGLAALEQYF.

This sequence joins TRBV5-1 and TRBJ2-1; D possibly matches TRBD1 or TRBD2 (5 bases each). Germline CDR1 is SGHRS and CDR2 is YFSETQ. The V gene lost 5 bases and the J gene lost 9 bases, with 15 bases spanning the gap. This CDR3 region has 13 residues. The CDR3 DNA follows: TGCGCCAGCAGGGGGACGTATACAAGTGAGCAGTTCTTC. Translation: CASRGTYTSEQFF.

The chain recombines TRBV12-3 or TRBV12-4 with TRBJ2-3, with 13 positions matching TRBD2. The length of the CDR3 is 17 residues. V shed 3 bases, J shed 0 bases, and the junction held 3 bases outside the gene matches. CDR3 sequence: CASSFGTSGTSTDTQYF. CDR3 coding DNA: TGTGCCAGCAGTTTTGGGACTAGCGGGACTAGCACAGATACGCAGTATTTT.